The clone carrying this TCR beta chain was recorded many times. The antigen remains undetermined. This entry is derived from a study of prognosis after radiotherapy for stage I lung cancer. In the study overall: Stereotactic body radiotherapy was never combined with concurrent therapy in any patient. Findings and caveats of the study: It is unknown whether the expanded TCR clones recognize the tumor.

Multiplex PCR, run in two rounds, amplified TCR beta CDR3 from genomic DNA. First-round PCR employed TRBV- and TRBJ-specific primers for each gene. TCRdb redid the calling of the multiplex PCR reads with MiXCR, one entry per CDR3 protein. The sample lists roughly 27,000 distinct CDR3 sequences, roughly 50% seen once, with approximately 15% in the top ten. Peripheral blood was collected in volumes of 5.5 to 7.5 milliliters at each of two time points. Sequences were derived from PBMCs, sampled before or after stereotactic body radiation therapy (not recorded which). The TCR comes from a donor aged 50 or older with non-small cell lung cancer.

CDR3 in DNA: TGTGCCTGGGTAGCGAGGGACAGCACCGGGGAGCTGTTTTTT. It yields the protein CAWVARDSTGELFF. The chain recombines TRBV30 with TRBJ2-2; TRBD1 matches 7 bases. CDR1 GTSNPN and CDR2 SVGIG come from the germline V gene (reference sequence). This CDR3 spans 14 amino acids. After removal of 5 bases from V and 4 bases from J, the junction contained 7 bases not matched to a gene.